Listed below are T cell receptor beta chains from one sample, sequenced in a study of OX40 agonist ivuxolimab in advanced cancers. Assay: immunoSEQ multiplex PCR; the TCRdb copy retains only in-frame clones and omits some. This table holds under 150,000 clones, 80% to 90% found once. Specimen: CD4+ or CD8+ T cells sorted from blood, collected in a trial of the OX40 agonist ivuxolimab. The receptors shown here come from an adult with an advanced solid tumor such as melanoma, head and neck, liver or kidney cancer. CDR3s include the opening cysteine and the closing phenylalanine or tryptophan. Each record gives: CDR3 protein, CDR3 DNA, J gene, D gene, clone size, V gene. A D gene is named only where the DNA matches it firmly. Part of the rows lack a size; the others show once, few, many or a class for expanded clones.

CDR3: CASSYDRGLNQPQHF; DNA: TGTGCCAGCAGTTACGACAGGGGGCTTAATCAGCCCCAGCATTTT; J: TRBJ1-5; D: TRBD1; size: .; V: TRBV6-5
CDR3: CASRSSGGGYEQYF; DNA: TGTGCCAGCAGATCATCAGGCGGGGGCTACGAGCAGTACTTC; J: TRBJ2-7; D: TRBD2; size: .; V: TRBV27
CDR3: CASSQERGGGIQETQYF; DNA: TGCGCCAGCAGCCAAGAGCGGGGCGGGGGAATCCAAGAGACCCAGTACTTC; J: TRBJ2-5; D: TRBD2; size: .; V: TRBV4-3
CDR3: CATSRDNRVAFF; DNA: TGTGCCACCAGCAGAGATAACAGGGTGGCTTTCTTT; J: TRBJ1-1; D: .; size: few; V: TRBV15
CDR3: CASSLVGDRGLYNEQFF; DNA: TGTGCCAGCAGCTTAGTTGGGGACAGGGGGCTTTACAATGAGCAGTTCTTC; J: TRBJ2-1; D: TRBD1; size: .; V: TRBV7-9
CDR3: CATRAVGNTIYF; DNA: TGTGCCACCAGAGCGGTGGGAAACACCATATATTTT; J: TRBJ1-3; D: .; size: .; V: TRBV15
CDR3: CASSPGSAGEQYF; DNA: TGTGCCAGCAGCCCCGGATCGGCCGGGGAGCAGTACTTC; J: TRBJ2-7; D: .; size: .; V: TRBV7-8
CDR3: CASSLVTGQGGTQYF; DNA: TGTGCCAGCAGCTTAGTGACCGGACAGGGGGGGACCCAGTACTTC; J: TRBJ2-5; D: TRBD1; size: .; V: TRBV7-9
CDR3: CASSQVVRANTEAFF; DNA: TGCGCCAGCAGCCAAGTAGTCAGGGCGAACACTGAAGCTTTCTTT; J: TRBJ1-1; D: .; size: once; V: TRBV4-1
CDR3: CASSNPSGGHYEQYF; DNA: TGTGCCAGCAGCAACCCAAGCGGGGGGCACTACGAGCAGTACTTC; J: TRBJ2-7; D: TRBD2; size: .; V: TRBV7-2
CDR3: CASSLDSLNTEAFF; DNA: TGTGCCAGCAGCTTAGACAGCTTGAACACTGAAGCTTTCTTT; J: TRBJ1-1; D: .; size: once; V: TRBV11-3
CDR3: CASKSLGEQYF; DNA: TGTGCCAGCAAATCCCTAGGCGAGCAGTACTTC; J: TRBJ2-7; D: .; size: .; V: TRBV5-4
CDR3: CTPPSGRGLVYEQYF; DNA: TGCACCCCTCCATCCGGCAGGGGTTTAGTCTACGAGCAGTACTTC; J: TRBJ2-7; D: .; size: .; V: TRBV29-1
CDR3: CAISERAVQGSAGELFF; DNA: TGTGCCATCAGTGAGCGGGCTGTACAGGGGAGTGCCGGGGAGCTGTTTTTT; J: TRBJ2-2; D: TRBD1; size: once; V: TRBV10-3
CDR3: CASSLRGGTGYNQPQHF; DNA: TGTGCCAGCAGTTTACGGGGGGGTACAGGGTACAATCAGCCCCAGCATTTT; J: TRBJ1-5; D: .; size: .; V: TRBV27
CDR3: CASSVKGYGYTF; DNA: TGTGCCAGTAGTGTGAAGGGCTATGGCTACACCTTC; J: TRBJ1-2; D: .; size: few; V: TRBV19
CDR3: CASSTTPGGVGELFF; DNA: TGTGCCAGCAGTACGACCCCAGGGGGGGTCGGGGAGCTGTTTTTT; J: TRBJ2-2; D: .; size: .; V: TRBV27
CDR3: CAWSVRMNTEAFF; DNA: TGTGCCTGGAGTGTAAGGATGAACACTGAAGCTTTCTTT; J: TRBJ1-1; D: .; size: .; V: TRBV30
CDR3: CASSLGRDSHSNQPQHF; DNA: TGTGCCAGCAGTTTGGGACGGGACAGCCATAGCAATCAGCCCCAGCATTTT; J: TRBJ1-5; D: TRBD1; size: .; V: TRBV28
CDR3: CASSWTSGGAGTDTQYF; DNA: TGTGCCAGCAGTTGGACTAGCGGGGGGGCAGGCACAGATACGCAGTATTTT; J: TRBJ2-3; D: TRBD2; size: .; V: TRBV27
CDR3: CAIRQDGTGANVLTF; DNA: TGTGCCATCCGACAGGATGGGACTGGGGCCAACGTCCTGACTTTC; J: TRBJ2-6; D: .; size: .; V: TRBV10-3
CDR3: CASSPPAGQGIGYTF; DNA: TGTGCCAGCAGTCCACCGGCGGGACAGGGGATCGGCTACACCTTC; J: TRBJ1-2; D: TRBD1; size: .; V: TRBV6-5
CDR3: CASSLPGGETQYF; DNA: TGTGCCAGCAGCTTGCCGGGAGGAGAGACCCAGTACTTC; J: TRBJ2-5; D: TRBD2; size: .; V: TRBV11-2
CDR3: CAWSGGMGNEQFF; DNA: TGTGCCTGGTCCGGGGGGATGGGGAATGAGCAGTTCTTC; J: TRBJ2-1; D: TRBD2; size: .; V: TRBV30
CDR3: CASSLRQGLAHEQYF; DNA: TGTGCCAGCAGCCTCCGACAGGGCCTAGCGCACGAGCAGTACTTC; J: TRBJ2-7; D: .; size: .; V: TRBV5-6
CDR3: CASSLSYTLTYGYTF; DNA: TGTGCCAGCAGCTTGTCCTACACCCTCACTTATGGCTACACCTTC; J: TRBJ1-2; D: .; size: .; V: TRBV5-5
CDR3: CSASVGVGYTF; DNA: TGCAGTGCTAGTGTGGGGGTTGGCTACACCTTC; J: TRBJ1-2; D: .; size: once; V: TRBV20-1
CDR3: CASTFDRVGSETQYF; DNA: TGTGCCAGCACCTTCGACAGGGTAGGGTCTGAGACCCAGTACTTC; J: TRBJ2-5; D: TRBD1; size: .; V: TRBV6-1
CDR3: CASRGTGSNTIYF; DNA: TGTGCCAGCAGAGGGACAGGGAGCAACACCATATATTTT; J: TRBJ1-3; D: TRBD1; size: .; V: TRBV7-2
CDR3: CASSSWGRRRDEKLFF; DNA: TGTGCCAGCAGTTCTTGGGGGAGGAGAAGGGATGAAAAACTGTTTTTT; J: TRBJ1-4; D: .; size: .; V: TRBV6-6
CDR3: CASSPQGLAGGAEQFF; DNA: TGTGCCAGCAGCCCTCAGGGACTAGCGGGGGGTGCTGAGCAGTTCTTC; J: TRBJ2-1; D: TRBD2; size: once; V: TRBV7-8
CDR3: CASSLGYSIAKNIQYF; DNA: TGCGCCAGCAGCTTGGGATACAGCATAGCCAAAAACATTCAGTACTTC; J: TRBJ2-4; D: .; size: .; V: TRBV5-1